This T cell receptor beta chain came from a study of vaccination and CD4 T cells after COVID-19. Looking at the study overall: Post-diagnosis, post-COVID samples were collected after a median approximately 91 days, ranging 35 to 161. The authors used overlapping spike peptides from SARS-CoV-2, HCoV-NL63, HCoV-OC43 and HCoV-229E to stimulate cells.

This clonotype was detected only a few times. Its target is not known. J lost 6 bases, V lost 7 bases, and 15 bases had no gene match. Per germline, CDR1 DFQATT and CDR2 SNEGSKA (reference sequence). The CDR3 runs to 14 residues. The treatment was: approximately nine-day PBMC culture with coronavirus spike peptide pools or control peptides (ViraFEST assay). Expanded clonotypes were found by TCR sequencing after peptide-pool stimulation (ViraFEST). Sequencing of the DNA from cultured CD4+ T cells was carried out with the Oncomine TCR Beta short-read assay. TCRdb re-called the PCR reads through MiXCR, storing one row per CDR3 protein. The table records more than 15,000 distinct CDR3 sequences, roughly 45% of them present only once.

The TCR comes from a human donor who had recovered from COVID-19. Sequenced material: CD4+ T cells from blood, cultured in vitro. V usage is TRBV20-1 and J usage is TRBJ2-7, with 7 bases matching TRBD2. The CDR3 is CSVQLAGPASEQYF. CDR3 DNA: TGCAGTGTTCAGTTAGCGGGCCCCGCCAGCGAGCAGTACTTC.